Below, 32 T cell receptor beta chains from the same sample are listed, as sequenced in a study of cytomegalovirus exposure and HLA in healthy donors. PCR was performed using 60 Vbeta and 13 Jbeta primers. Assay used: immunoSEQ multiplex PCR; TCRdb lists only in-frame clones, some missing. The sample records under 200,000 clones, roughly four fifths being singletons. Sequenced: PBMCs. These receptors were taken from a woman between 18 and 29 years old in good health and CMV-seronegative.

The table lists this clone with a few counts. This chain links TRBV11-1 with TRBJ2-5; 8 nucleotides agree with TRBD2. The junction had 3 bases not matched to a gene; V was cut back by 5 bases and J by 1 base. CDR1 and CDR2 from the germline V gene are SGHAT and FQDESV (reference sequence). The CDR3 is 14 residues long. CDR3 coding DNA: TGTGCCAGCAGCCTCACTAGCGGCCAAGAGACCCAGTACTTC. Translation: CASSLTSGQETQYF.

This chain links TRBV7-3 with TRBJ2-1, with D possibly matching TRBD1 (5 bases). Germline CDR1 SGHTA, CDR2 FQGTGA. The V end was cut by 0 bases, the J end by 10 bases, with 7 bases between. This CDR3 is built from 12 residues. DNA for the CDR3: TGTGCCAGCAGCTTAACGCAGGGAGAGCAGTTCTTC. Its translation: CASSLTQGEQFF. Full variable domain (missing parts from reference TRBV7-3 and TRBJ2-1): GAGVSQTPSNKVTEKGKYVELRCDPISGHTALYWYRQSLGQGPEFLIYFQGTGAADDSGLPNDRFFAVRPEGSVSTLKIQRTERGDSAVYLCASSLTQGEQFFGPGTRLTVL.

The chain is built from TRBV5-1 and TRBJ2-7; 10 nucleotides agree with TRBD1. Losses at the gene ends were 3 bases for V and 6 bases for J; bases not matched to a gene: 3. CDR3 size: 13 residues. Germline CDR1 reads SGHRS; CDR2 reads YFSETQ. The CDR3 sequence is CASSSGTGAEQYF. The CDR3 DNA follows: TGCGCCAGCAGCTCCGGGACAGGGGCCGAGCAGTACTTC.

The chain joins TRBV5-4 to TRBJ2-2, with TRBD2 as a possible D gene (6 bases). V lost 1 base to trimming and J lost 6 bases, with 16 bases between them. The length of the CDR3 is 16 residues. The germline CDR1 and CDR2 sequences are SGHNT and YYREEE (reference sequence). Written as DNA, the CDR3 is TGTGCCAGCAGCTTGTTCCGCGGGGCCGTCGCCGGGGAGCTGTTTTTT. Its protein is CASSLFRGAVAGELFF.

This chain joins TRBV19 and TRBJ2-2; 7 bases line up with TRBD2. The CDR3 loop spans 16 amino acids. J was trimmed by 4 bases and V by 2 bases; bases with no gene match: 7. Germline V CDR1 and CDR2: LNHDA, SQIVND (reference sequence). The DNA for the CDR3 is TGTGCCAGTAGTATAAAGGTTGGGGAGGGCACCGGGGAGCTGTTTTTT. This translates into CASSIKVGEGTGELFF.

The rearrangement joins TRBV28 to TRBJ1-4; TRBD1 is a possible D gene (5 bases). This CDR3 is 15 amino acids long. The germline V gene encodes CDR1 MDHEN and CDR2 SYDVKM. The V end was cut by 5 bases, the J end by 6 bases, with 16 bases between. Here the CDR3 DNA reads TGTGCCAGCAGTCCAAGCGGGGGGGACTATGAAAAACTGTTTTTT. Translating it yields CASSPSGGDYEKLFF.

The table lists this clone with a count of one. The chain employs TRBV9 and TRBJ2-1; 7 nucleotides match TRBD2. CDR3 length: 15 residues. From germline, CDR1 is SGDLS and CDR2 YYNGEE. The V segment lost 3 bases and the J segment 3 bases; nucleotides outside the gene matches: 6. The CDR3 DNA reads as TGTGCCAGCAGCGCCAGACTAGCTCTCTACAATGAGCAGTTCTTC. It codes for CASSARLALYNEQFF.

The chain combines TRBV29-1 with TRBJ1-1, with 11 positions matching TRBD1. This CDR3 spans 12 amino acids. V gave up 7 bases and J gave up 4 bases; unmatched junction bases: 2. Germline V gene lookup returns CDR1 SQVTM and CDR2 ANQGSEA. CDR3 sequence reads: CSAGTGGTEAFF. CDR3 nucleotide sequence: TGCAGCGCAGGGACAGGGGGCACTGAAGCTTTCTTT.

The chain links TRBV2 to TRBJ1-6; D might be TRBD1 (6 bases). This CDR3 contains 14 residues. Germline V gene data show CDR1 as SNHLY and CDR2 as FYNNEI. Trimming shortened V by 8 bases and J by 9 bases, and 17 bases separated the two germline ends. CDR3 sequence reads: CASLKQGLGSPLHF. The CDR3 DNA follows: TGTGCCAGCCTGAAACAGGGTTTGGGTTCACCCCTCCACTTT.

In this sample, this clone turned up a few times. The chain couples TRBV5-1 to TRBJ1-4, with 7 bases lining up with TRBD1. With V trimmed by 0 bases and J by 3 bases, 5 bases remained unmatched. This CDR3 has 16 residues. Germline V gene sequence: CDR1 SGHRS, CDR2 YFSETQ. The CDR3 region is CASSLALQGANEKLFF. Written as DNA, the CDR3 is TGCGCCAGCAGCTTGGCCTTGCAGGGGGCTAATGAAAAACTGTTTTTT.

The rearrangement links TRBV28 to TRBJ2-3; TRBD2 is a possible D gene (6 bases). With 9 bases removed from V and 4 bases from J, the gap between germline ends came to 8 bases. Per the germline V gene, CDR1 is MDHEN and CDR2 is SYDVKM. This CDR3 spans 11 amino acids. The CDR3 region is CASRGSDTQYF. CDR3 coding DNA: TGTGCCAGTCGGGGGTCAGATACGCAGTATTTT.

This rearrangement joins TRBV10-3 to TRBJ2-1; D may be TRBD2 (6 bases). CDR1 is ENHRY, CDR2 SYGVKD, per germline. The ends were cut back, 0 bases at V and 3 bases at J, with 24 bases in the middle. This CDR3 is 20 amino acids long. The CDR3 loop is CAISESIGTGLVWFYNEQFF. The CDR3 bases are TGTGCCATCAGTGAGTCGATAGGGACTGGGCTAGTCTGGTTCTACAATGAGCAGTTCTTC.

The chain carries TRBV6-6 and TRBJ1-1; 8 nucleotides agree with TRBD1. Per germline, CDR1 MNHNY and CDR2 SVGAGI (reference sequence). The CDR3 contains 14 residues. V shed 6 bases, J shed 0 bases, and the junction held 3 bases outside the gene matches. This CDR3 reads CASRPGQVNTEAFF. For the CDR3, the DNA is TGTGCCAGCAGGCCGGGACAGGTGAACACTGAAGCTTTCTTT.

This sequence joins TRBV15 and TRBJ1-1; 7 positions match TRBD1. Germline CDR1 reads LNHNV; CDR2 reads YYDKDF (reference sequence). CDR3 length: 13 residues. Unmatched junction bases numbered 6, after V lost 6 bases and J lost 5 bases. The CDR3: CATSRQGGTEAFF. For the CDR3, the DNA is TGTGCCACCAGTCGACAGGGCGGAACTGAAGCTTTCTTT.

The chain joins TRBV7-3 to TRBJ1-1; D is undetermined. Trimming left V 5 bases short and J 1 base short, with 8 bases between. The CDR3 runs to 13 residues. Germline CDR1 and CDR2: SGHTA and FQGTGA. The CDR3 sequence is CASSTNRNTEAFF. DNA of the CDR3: TGTGCCAGCAGCACCAACAGGAACACTGAAGCTTTCTTT.

In DNA form, the CDR3 reads TGTGCCAGCAGCTTAGATACGGGGTCGCGGCAGTACTTC. It is translated as CASSLDTGSRQYF. The J gene is TRBJ2-7, the V gene TRBV7-9, with a possible D match to TRBD2 (5 bases). Germline V gene sequence: CDR1 SEHNR, CDR2 FQNEAQ (reference sequence). V lost 1 base and J 9 bases, leaving 13 bases between the germline ends. This CDR3 is 13 amino acids long. The whole variable domain, filled in from reference TRBV7-9 and TRBJ2-7, reads DTGVSQNPRHKITKRGQNVTFRCDPISEHNRLYWYRQTLGQGPEFLTYFQNEAQLEKSRLLSDRFSAERPKGSFSTLEIQRTEQGDSAMYLCASSLDTGSRQYFGPGTRLTVT.

CDR3 nucleotide sequence: TGTGCCAGCTCCTCTGGGAGCAGGGGCTACGAGCAGTACTTC. Protein product: CASSSGSRGYEQYF. This rearrangement joins TRBV9 to TRBJ2-7; a weak D match, TRBD1 (6 bases). This CDR3 is 14 amino acids long. V lost 7 bases to trimming and J lost 3 bases, with 17 bases between them. CDR1 and CDR2 from the germline V gene are SGDLS and YYNGEE.

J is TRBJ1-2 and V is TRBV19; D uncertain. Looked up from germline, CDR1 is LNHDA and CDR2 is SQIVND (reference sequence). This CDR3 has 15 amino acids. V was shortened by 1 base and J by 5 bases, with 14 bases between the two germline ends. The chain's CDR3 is CASSIAGSWAYGYTF. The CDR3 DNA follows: TGTGCCAGTAGTATAGCTGGGAGTTGGGCTTATGGCTACACCTTC.

The CDR3 DNA reads TGTGCCAGAAGCGCCAGGGACAGAGACACCTACGAGCAGTACTTC. As protein: CARSARDRDTYEQYF. The chain recombines TRBV5-3 with TRBJ2-7; TRBD1 matches at 7 bases. TRBV5-3 is marked as an open reading frame, function uncertain. The CDR3 has 15 residues. V trimming: 4 bases; J trimming: 2 bases; junction bases outside the gene matches: 9.

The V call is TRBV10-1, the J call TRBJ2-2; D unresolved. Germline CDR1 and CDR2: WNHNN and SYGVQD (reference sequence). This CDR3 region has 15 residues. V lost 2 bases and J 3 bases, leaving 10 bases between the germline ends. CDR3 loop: CASSEDQIHTGELFF. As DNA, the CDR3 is TGCGCCAGCAGTGAGGATCAGATTCACACCGGGGAGCTGTTTTTT.

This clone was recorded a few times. The CDR3 coding sequence is TGTGCCAGCAGCCTTGCAGGGGGGTATGGCTACACCTTC. This sequence encodes CASSLAGGYGYTF. The chain joins TRBV7-6 to TRBJ1-2; 7 bases agree with TRBD1. The CDR3 contains 13 residues. Germline-derived CDR1 and CDR2 are SGHVS and FNYEAQ. V dropped 5 bases and J dropped 5; count of bases not matched to a gene: 5.

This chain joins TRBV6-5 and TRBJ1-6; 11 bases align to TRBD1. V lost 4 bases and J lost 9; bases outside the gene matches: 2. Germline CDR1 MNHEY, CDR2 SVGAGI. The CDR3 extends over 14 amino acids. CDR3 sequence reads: CASSSGTGGSPLHF. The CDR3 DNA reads TGTGCCAGCAGTTCCGGGACAGGGGGTTCACCCCTCCACTTT.

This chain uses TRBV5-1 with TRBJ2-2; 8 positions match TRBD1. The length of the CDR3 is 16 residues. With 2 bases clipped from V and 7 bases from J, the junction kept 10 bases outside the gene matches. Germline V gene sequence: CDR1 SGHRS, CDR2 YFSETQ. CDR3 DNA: TGCGCCAGCAGCTTTGTCAGGGGGCGCATATTCGGGGAGCTGTTTTTT. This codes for CASSFVRGRIFGELFF.

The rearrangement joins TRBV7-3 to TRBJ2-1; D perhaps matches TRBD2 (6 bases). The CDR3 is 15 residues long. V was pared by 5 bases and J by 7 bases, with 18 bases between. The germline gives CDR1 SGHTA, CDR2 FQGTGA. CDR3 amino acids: CASSRGLASGNEQFF. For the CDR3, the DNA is TGTGCCAGCAGCAGGGGACTCGCGTCCGGGAATGAGCAGTTCTTC. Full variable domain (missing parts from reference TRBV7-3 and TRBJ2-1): GAGVSQTPSNKVTEKGKYVELRCDPISGHTALYWYRQSLGQGPEFLIYFQGTGAADDSGLPNDRFFAVRPEGSVSTLKIQRTERGDSAVYLCASSRGLASGNEQFFGPGTRLTVL.

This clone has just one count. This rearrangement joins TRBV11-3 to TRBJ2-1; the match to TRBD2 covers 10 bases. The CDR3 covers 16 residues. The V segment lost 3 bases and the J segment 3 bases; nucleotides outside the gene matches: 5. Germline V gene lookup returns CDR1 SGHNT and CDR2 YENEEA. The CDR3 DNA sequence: TGTGCCAGCAGCTTTTTAGCGGGGGGTATCTACAATGAGCAGTTCTTC. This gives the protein CASSFLAGGIYNEQFF.

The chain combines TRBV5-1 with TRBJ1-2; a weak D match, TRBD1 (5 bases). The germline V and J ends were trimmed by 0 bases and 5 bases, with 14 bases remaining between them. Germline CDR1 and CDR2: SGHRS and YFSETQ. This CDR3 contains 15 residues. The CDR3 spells CASSLEAGPWYGYTF. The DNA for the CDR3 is TGCGCCAGCAGCTTGGAGGCAGGGCCTTGGTATGGCTACACCTTC.

CDR3 sequence (DNA): TGTGCCAGCTCACCACCACGGGACAGGAGGGCCTACGAGCAGTACTTC. The encoded protein is CASSPPRDRRAYEQYF. The rearrangement joins TRBV18 to TRBJ2-7; 8 bases map to TRBD1. This CDR3 has 16 amino acids. Germline loops: CDR1 KGHSH, CDR2 LQKENI. V was clipped by 0 bases and J by 2 bases; unmatched bases: 6.

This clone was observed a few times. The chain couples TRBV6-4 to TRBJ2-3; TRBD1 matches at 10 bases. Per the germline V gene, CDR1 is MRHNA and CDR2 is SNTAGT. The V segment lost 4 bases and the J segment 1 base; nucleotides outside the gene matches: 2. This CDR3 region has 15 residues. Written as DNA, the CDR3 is TGTGCCAGCAGTGGCGGGACAGGGGGCACAGATACGCAGTATTTT. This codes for CASSGGTGGTDTQYF.

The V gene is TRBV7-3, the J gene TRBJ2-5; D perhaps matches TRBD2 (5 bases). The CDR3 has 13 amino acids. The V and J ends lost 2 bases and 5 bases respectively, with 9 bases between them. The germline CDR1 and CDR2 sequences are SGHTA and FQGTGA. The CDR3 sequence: CASSLGGGETQYF. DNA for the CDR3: TGTGCCAGCAGCTTAGGTGGAGGCGAGACCCAGTACTTC. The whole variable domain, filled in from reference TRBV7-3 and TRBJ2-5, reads GAGVSQTPSNKVTEKGKYVELRCDPISGHTALYWYRQSLGQGPEFLIYFQGTGAADDSGLPNDRFFAVRPEGSVSTLKIQRTERGDSAVYLCASSLGGGETQYFGPGTRLLVL.

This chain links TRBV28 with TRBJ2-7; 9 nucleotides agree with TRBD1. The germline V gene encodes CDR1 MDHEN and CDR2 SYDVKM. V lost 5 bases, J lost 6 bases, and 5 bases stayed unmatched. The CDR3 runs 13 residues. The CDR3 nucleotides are TGTGCCAGCAGTCCCGGGACAGGGCTCGAGCAGTACTTC. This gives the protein CASSPGTGLEQYF.

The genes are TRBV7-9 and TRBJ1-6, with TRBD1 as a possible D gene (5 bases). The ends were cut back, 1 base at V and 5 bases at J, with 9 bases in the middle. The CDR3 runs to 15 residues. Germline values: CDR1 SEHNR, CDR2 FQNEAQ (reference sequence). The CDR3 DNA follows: TGTGCCAGCAGCTTAGGAGTACAGGATAATTCACCCCTCCACTTT. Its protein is CASSLGVQDNSPLHF.

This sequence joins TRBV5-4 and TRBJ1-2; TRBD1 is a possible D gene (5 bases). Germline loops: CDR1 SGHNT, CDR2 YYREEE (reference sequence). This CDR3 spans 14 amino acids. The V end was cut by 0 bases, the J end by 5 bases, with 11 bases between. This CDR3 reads CASSLATQDYGYTF. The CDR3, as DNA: TGTGCCAGCAGCTTGGCCACACAGGATTATGGCTACACCTTC.